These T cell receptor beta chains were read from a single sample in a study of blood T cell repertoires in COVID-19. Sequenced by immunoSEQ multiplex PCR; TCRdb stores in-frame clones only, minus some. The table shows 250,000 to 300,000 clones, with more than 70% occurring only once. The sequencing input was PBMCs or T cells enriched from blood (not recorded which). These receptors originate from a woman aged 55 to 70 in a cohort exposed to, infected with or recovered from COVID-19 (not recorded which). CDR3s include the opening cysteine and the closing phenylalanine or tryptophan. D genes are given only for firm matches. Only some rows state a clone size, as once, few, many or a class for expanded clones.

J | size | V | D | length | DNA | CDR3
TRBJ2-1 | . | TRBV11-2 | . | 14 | TGTGCCAGCACCCTAGATGGGGGGTTCAATGAGCAGTTCTTC | CASTLDGGFNEQFF
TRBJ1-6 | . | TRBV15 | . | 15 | TGTGCCACCAGCAGCGAAAGCCCCGCGCATTCACCCCTCCACTTT | CATSSESPAHSPLHF
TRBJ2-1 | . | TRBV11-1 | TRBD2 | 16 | TGTGCCAGCAGCTCGACCGGGACTAGCGATTACAATGAGCAGTTCTTC | CASSSTGTSDYNEQFF
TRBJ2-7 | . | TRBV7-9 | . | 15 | TGTGCCAGCAGCCCAGGCCCTGGGCGCTCCTACGAGCAGTACTTC | CASSPGPGRSYEQYF
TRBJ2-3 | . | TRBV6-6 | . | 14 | TGTGCCAGCAGCCCGACATCCAGCACAGATACGCAGTATTTT | CASSPTSSTDTQYF
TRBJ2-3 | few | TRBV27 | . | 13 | TGTGCCAGCAGTTCCCTCTCCGCAGGTACGCAGTATTTT | CASSSLSAGTQYF
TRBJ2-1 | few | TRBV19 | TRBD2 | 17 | TGTGCCAGTAGTTCGCAAGCGACTAGCTCGCCCTACAATGAGCAGTTCTTC | CASSSQATSSPYNEQFF
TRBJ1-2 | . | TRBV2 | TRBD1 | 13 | TGTGCCAGCATGAGACAGGGGAACTATGGCTACACCTTC | CASMRQGNYGYTF
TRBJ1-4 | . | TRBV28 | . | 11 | TGTGCCAGCAGTCATAATGAAAAACTGTTTTTT | CASSHNEKLFF
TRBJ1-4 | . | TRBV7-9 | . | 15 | TGTGCCAGCAGCTTAGGAACAGCCGTCAATGAAAAACTGTTTTTT | CASSLGTAVNEKLFF
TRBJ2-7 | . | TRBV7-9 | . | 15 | TGTGCCAGCAGCTTAATAAGGAGGGCCCACTACGAGCAGTACTTC | CASSLIRRAHYEQYF
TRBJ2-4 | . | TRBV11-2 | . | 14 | TGTGCCAGCAGCTTCAAAACAGGGCAAGACATTCAGTACTTC | CASSFKTGQDIQYF
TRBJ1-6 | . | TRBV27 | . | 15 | TGTGCCAGCAGTAAGGACAGTCCCTATAATTCACCCCTCCACTTT | CASSKDSPYNSPLHF
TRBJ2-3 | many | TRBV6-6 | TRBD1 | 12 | TGTGCCAGCAGTCAAGGGGGCGCTACGCAGTATTTT | CASSQGGATQYF
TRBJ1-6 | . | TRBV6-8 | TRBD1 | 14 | TGTGCCAGCAGTCCGGACAGGGTCAGGTCACCCCTCCACTTT | CASSPDRVRSPLHF
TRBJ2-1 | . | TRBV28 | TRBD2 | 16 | TGTGCCAGCAGTCCCCCCCTAGCGGGACCCCCCAATGAGCAGTTCTTC | CASSPPLAGPPNEQFF
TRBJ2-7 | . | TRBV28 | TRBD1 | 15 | TGTGCCAGCAGTTTAGGCTCGACAGGGGGCGGTGAGCAGTACTTC | CASSLGSTGGGEQYF
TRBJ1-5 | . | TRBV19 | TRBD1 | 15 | TGTGCCAGTAGTATAGTCCCAGGGGGGAATCAGCCCCAGCATTTT | CASSIVPGGNQPQHF
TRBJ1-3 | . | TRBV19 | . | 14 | TGTGCCAGTGATACAGGGCTCTCTGGAAACACCATATATTTT | CASDTGLSGNTIYF
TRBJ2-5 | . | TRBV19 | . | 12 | TGTGCCAGTAGTATTAGCGGAGGGGACTTACACTTC | CASSISGGDLHF
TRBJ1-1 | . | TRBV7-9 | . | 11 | TGTGCCAGCAGCTCGACGGACAAAGCTTTCTTT | CASSSTDKAFF
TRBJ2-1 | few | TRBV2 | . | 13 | TGTGCCAGCAGTGAGTGGGCGGGGAATGAGCAGTTCTTC | CASSEWAGNEQFF
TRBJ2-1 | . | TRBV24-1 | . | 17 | TGTGCCACCAGTGATTTGCAGATAGGGAGCTCCTACAATGAGCAGTTCTTC | CATSDLQIGSSYNEQFF
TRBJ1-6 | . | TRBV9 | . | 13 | TGTGCCAGCAGGAGGACAGTAAATTCACCCCTCCACTTT | CASRRTVNSPLHF
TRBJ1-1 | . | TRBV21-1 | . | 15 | TGTGCCAGCAGCACCTCCGGGACAGAGAACACTGAAGCTTTCTTT | CASSTSGTENTEAFF
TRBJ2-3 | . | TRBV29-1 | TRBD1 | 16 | TGCAGCGTTGAGGGGGGTCCGACAGGGGAAGAAGATACGCAGTATTTT | CSVEGGPTGEEDTQYF
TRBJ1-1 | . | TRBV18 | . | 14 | TGTGCCAGCTCACCGGTCGGAGGAAACACTGAAGCTTTCTTT | CASSPVGGNTEAFF
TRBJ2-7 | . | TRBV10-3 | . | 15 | TGTGCCATCAGTGAGTCTTTGCAGGCGACCTACGAGCAGTACTTC | CAISESLQATYEQYF
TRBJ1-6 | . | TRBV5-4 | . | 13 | TGTGCCAGCAGCTTCAGGGTCGATTCACCCCTCCACTTT | CASSFRVDSPLHF
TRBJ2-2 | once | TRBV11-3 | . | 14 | TGTGCCAGCAGCTTAGTGGGGGGATCCGGGGAGCTGTTTTTT | CASSLVGGSGELFF
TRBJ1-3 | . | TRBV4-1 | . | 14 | TGCGCCAGCAGCCAATACCGGTCTGGAAACACCATATATTTT | CASSQYRSGNTIYF
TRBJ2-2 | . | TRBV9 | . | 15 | TGTGCCAGCAGCTTGGGGGCGGAGCACACCGGGGAGCTGTTTTTT | CASSLGAEHTGELFF
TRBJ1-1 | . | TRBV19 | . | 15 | TGTGCCAGTATGGGTTCGACAGGTAAGAACACTGAAGCTTTCTTT | CASMGSTGKNTEAFF
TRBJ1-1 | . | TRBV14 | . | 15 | TGTGCCAGCAGCCAACAGAAGGGAGGACGCACTGAAGCTTTCTTT | CASSQQKGGRTEAFF
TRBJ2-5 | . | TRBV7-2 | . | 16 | TGTGCCAGCAGCTTCCTAGGAGTTCGGGGAAAAGAGACCCAGTACTTC | CASSFLGVRGKETQYF
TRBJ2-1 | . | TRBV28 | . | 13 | TGTGCCAGCAGGTCCGGGGGAATCAATGAGCAGTTCTTC | CASRSGGINEQFF
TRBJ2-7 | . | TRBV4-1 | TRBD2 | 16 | TGCGCCAGCAGCCAAGAACGACTAGCGGGAAGAATCGAGCAGTACTTC | CASSQERLAGRIEQYF
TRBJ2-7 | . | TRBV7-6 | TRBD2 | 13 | TGTGCCAGCAGCTTAGCCCGGGAGGGAGAGCAGTACTTC | CASSLAREGEQYF
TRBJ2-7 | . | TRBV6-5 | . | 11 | TGTGCCAGCCAAAGGGGTTACGAGCAGTACTTC | CASQRGYEQYF
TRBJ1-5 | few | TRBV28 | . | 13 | TGTGCCAGCAGTGGGGGGTTACATCAGCCCCAGCATTTT | CASSGGLHQPQHF
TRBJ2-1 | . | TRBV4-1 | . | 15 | TGCGCCAGCAGCCCTCCGACAGGCAGCTACAATGAGCAGTTCTTC | CASSPPTGSYNEQFF
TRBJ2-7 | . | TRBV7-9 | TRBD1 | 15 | TGTGCCAGCAGCTTATCCGGGACAGTGGGGTACGAGCAGTACTTC | CASSLSGTVGYEQYF
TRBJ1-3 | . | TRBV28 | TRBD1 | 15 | TGTGCCAGCACTCCAGGGGGTACCTCTGGAAACACCATATATTTT | CASTPGGTSGNTIYF
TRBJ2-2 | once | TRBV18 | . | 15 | TGTGCCAGCTCACCATCGGAGGCGAACACCGGGGAGCTGTTTTTT | CASSPSEANTGELFF
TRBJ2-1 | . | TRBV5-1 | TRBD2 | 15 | TGCGCCAGCAGCTCCCGACGGGAGGAGGGGAATGAGCAGTTCTTC | CASSSRREEGNEQFF
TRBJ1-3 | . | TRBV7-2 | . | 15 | TGTGCCAGCAGCTCGTACAGGGTTGCCGGAAACACCATATATTTT | CASSSYRVAGNTIYF
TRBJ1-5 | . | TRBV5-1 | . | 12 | TGCGCCAGCAGCCCCCGGGATCAGCCCCAGCATTTT | CASSPRDQPQHF
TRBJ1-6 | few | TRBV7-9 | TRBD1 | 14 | TGTGCCAGCAGCTATCGACAGGGGGGATCACCCCTCCACTTT | CASSYRQGGSPLHF
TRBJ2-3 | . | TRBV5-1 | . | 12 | TGCGCCAGCACCCGAGGTGCAGATACGCAGTATTTT | CASTRGADTQYF
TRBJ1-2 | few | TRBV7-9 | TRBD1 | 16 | TGTGCCAGCAGCCCTGAGACAGGGGGGAATAACTATGGCTACACCTTC | CASSPETGGNNYGYTF
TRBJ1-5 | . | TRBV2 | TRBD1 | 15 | TGTGCCAGCACCCCCCGAGGGGGCAGTAATCAGCCCCAGCATTTT | CASTPRGGSNQPQHF
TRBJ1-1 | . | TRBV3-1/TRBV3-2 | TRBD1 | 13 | TGTGCCAGCAGTCGGACAGGGCCCACTGAAGCTTTCTTT | CASSRTGPTEAFF
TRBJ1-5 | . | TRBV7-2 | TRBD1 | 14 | TGTGCCAGCAGCTCGACAGGGATCAATCAGCCCCAGCATTTT | CASSSTGINQPQHF